The T cell receptor (beta chain) under discussion was sequenced for a study of response to subunit inactivated influenza vaccine. Whole-study findings and limits: The study's authors posited that every seasonal influenza vaccination enlists few new T cells.

TCRdb independently ran MiXCR on the RT-PCR reads; one entry per CDR3 protein. This table holds around 480,000 distinct CDR3 sequences, 15% to 20% found once. As to this clonotype: The antigen is undetermined.

This clonotype was obtained from a man aged 45 to 70 who received an inactivated influenza vaccine. The sequenced sample was CD4+ T cells sorted from PBMCs, obtained less than 30 months after vaccination.

As DNA, the CDR3 is TGTGCCAGCACCCAAACGTGGGGTAAGGGGCAGTACTTC. Translating it yields CASTQTWGKGQYF. J is TRBJ2-7 and V is TRBV12-3 or TRBV12-4; no firm D call. CDR3 size: 13 residues. V lost 7 bases and J lost 9, with 19 bases in between.